Here is one T cell receptor beta chain with its context. Its antigen is currently unknown. This sample was included in a study of blood T cells in healthy people across ages. Broader study findings: A strong correlation between TCR beta diversity and naive T cell percentage was seen. As age increased, TCR beta diversity per million T cells fell in a roughly linear fashion. Using unsorted PBMCs precluded a conclusive naive versus antigen-experienced comparison.

Trimming shortened V by 7 bases and J by 7 bases, and 14 bases separated the two germline ends. The CDR3 length is 13 residues. Through a sample-barcoded 5' primer and a J-beta primer mix, a second PCR was run for 7 to 11 cycles. TCRdb processed the 5' RACE reads anew with MiXCR; each CDR3 protein has one entry. The repertoire holds approximately 800,000 distinct CDR3 sequences, about three fifths seen once, with 22% in the top ten. The chain links TRBV12-3 or TRBV12-4 to TRBJ2-1; TRBD2 is a possible D gene (7 bases). This clonotype originated in a man aged 25 to 40 in good health. Sequenced input: blood. This chain's CDR3 is CASKLGGGNEQFF. The CDR3 coding sequence is TGTGCCAGCAAACTAGGGGGGGGGAATGAGCAGTTCTTC.